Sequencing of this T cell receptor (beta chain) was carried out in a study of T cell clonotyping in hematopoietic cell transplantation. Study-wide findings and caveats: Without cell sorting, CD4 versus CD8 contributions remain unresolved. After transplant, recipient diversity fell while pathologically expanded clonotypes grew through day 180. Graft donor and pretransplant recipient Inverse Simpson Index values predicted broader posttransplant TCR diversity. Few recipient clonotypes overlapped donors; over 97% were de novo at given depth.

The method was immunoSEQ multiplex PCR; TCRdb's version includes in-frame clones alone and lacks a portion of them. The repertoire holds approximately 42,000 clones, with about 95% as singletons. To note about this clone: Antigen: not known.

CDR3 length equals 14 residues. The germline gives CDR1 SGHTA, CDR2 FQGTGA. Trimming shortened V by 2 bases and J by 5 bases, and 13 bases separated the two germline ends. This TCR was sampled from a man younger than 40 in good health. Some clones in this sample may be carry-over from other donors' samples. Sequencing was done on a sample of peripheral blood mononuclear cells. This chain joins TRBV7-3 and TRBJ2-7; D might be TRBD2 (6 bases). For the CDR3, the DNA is TGTGCCAGCAGCTTAGACGGGAGCATCGACGAGCAGTACTTC. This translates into CASSLDGSIDEQYF.